This T cell receptor (beta chain) was profiled in a study of human T cells and chemical hapten exposure. Study overall: Once 0.01% DPC had been applied to the upper back by patch test, readings were taken at 6 days. How much TCR each sample yielded varied, mostly because pooled library volumes differed slightly. Study-level findings and limits: While controls formed fewer of them, expanded TCRs formed significantly more large CDR3 similarity clusters.

TCRdb reprocessed the RACE reads via MiXCR and lists one record per CDR3 protein. The profile shows 40,000 to 50,000 distinct CDR3 sequences, 3% to 4% of them singletons. This clonotype was counted ten times or more. As yet, its antigen is unknown. V lost 4 bases to trimming and J lost 0 bases, with 9 bases between them. There are 14 residues in the CDR3. Germline loops: CDR1 SGHRS, CDR2 YFSETQ. The time point denotes: patch test 1, 2 weeks after DPC sensitization. The treatment denotes: therapeutic diphenylcyclopropenone sensitization with weekly scalp DPC. Total RNA was extracted from unfractionated whole blood.

The chain combines TRBV5-1 with TRBJ2-3; D perhaps matches TRBD2 (6 bases). The source material was whole blood, sampled in connection with sensitization to the hapten diphenylcyclopropenone (DPC). This sequence originates from a man between 50 and 59 years old with alopecia areata. Some clones in this sample may be carry-over from other donors' samples. The CDR3 coding sequence is TGCGCCAGCAGCCCGCGGGACAGCACAGATACGCAGTATTTT. Protein sequence: CASSPRDSTDTQYF. Complete variable domain (other parts from reference TRBV5-1 and TRBJ2-3): KAGVTQTPRYLIKTRGQQVTLSCSPISGHRSVSWYQQTPGQGLQFLFEYFSETQRNKGNFPGRFSGRQFSNSRSEMNVSTLELGDSALYLCASSPRDSTDTQYFGPGTRLTVL.